This T cell receptor beta chain is drawn from a study of blood T cells in healthy people across ages. A second 7 to 11 cycle PCR used barcoded and J-beta primers. TCRdb called the 5' RACE reads again in MiXCR, with one record for every CDR3 protein. The sample includes roughly 1.9 million distinct CDR3 sequences, roughly two fifths seen only once; the top ten take 23%. Notes on this clonotype: Its antigen is not known.

The CDR3 contains 14 residues. The germline gives CDR1 SGHNT, CDR2 YENEEA. V was cut by 2 bases and J by 3 bases, with 11 bases left in between. Study-level points and caveats: Significant beta diversity loss was already apparent by age approximately 40, declining roughly linearly. Naive T cell percentage showed a strong correlation with the diversity of TCR beta.

Each donor's blood draw was roughly 9.5 milliliters of peripheral blood. The specimen was blood. This chain links TRBV11-3 with TRBJ2-7; D remains ambiguous. The TCR sequence derives from a human donor in good health. The CDR3 is CASSLSPRHYEQYF. The CDR3 nucleotides are TGTGCCAGCAGCTTAAGTCCGAGGCACTACGAGCAGTACTTC.